This is a list of T cell receptor beta chains from one sample in a study of blood T cells in healthy people across ages. TCRdb re-called the 5' RACE reads through MiXCR, storing one row per CDR3 protein. The repertoire includes 1.5 million to 2 million distinct CDR3 sequences, roughly 50% of them detected once, and approximately 2.1% sits in the top ten. Sequenced material: blood. The receptors were sampled from a woman between 35 and 50 years old in good health. Both conserved end residues are part of each CDR3. A D gene is named only where the DNA matches it firmly. Clone size, where shown, is once, few, many, or a class for clones that have expanded.

d_gene	v_gene	j_gene	abundance	CDR3nt	CDR3aa
NA	TRBV4-3	TRBJ1-1	NA	TGCGCCAGCAGCCAAGAGGGCAGGGCCACTGAAGCTTTCTTT	CASSQEGRATEAFF
NA	TRBV14	TRBJ2-1	NA	TGTGCCAGCAGCCCACAGAGCAGTGAGCAGTTCTTC	CASSPQSSEQFF
NA	TRBV20-1	TRBJ2-1	NA	TGCAGTGCTAGAGCAGGGGTGGGTGAGCAGTTCTTC	CSARAGVGEQFF
NA	TRBV28	TRBJ2-3	NA	TGTGCCAGCAGTCGCTGGGACACCTCAGATACGCAGTATTTT	CASSRWDTSDTQYF
NA	TRBV5-1	TRBJ2-4	few	TGCGCCAGCAGCTTGGAATCCAGGGTTAGTTTACAGTACTTC	CASSLESRVSLQYF
TRBD1	TRBV29-1	TRBJ2-5	NA	TGCAGCGGTGACCTGACAGGGGTGCAGTACTTC	CSGDLTGVQYF
NA	TRBV27	TRBJ1-2	NA	TGTGCCAGCAGCAAAACAGGGCCTTATGGCTACACCTTC	CASSKTGPYGYTF
TRBD1	TRBV7-8	TRBJ2-7	once	TGTGCCAGCAGCTCCCTACAGGGGTTGGGCTCCTACGAGCAGTACTTC	CASSSLQGLGSYEQYF
NA	TRBV5-1	TRBJ2-1	NA	TGCGCCAGCAGCTTGGGACTAGGGGGGCATGAGCAGTTCTTC	CASSLGLGGHEQFF
NA	TRBV29-1	TRBJ2-7	few	TGCAGCGTAGGGGCAGGGGCCGAGCAGTACTTC	CSVGAGAEQYF
NA	TRBV7-2	TRBJ1-4	once	TGTGCCAGCAGCTTTCCGGGGGTCGAAAAACTGTTTTTT	CASSFPGVEKLFF
NA	TRBV19	TRBJ2-5	once	TGTGCCAGTACCCCTCCCGGGGGGCTAGAAGAGACCCAGTACTTC	CASTPPGGLEETQYF
NA	TRBV7-9	TRBJ2-3	few	TGTGCCAGCAGCTGGGGGAGGCAGGAAAAGTGGTATTTT	CASSWGRQEKWYF
NA	TRBV27	TRBJ2-6	NA	TGTGCCAGCAGGCTCCTCAGGGGGGGCGCTAAAGCTGGGGCCAACGTCCTGACTTTC	CASRLLRGGAKAGANVLTF
NA	TRBV24-1	TRBJ1-2	NA	TGTGCCACCAGTGAGGGCCCTTTCATTAACTATGGCTACACCTTC	CATSEGPFINYGYTF
TRBD2	TRBV11-1	TRBJ2-1	NA	TGTGCCAGCAGCTTAAACCCAGCGGGACTTCAAGAGACCCAGTTCTTC	CASSLNPAGLQETQFF
NA	TRBV6-6	TRBJ1-2	NA	TGTGCCAGCAGTGACTTTCCAGGGGATATGAAGAATGGCTACACCTTC	CASSDFPGDMKNGYTF
NA	TRBV20-1	TRBJ2-4	few	TGCAGTGCTCCCTCCGATCAGGTCATTCAGTACTTC	CSAPSDQVIQYF
TRBD2	TRBV11-2	TRBJ2-7	few	TGTGCCAGCAGCTCACCTCGGGAGGGGTATTACGAGCAGTACTTC	CASSSPREGYYEQYF
NA	TRBV6-1	TRBJ2-7	NA	TGTGCCAGCAGTGAAGCTTCGGGGAGATCCCCCAACGAGCAGAACTTC	CASSEASGRSPNEQNF
NA	TRBV24-1	TRBJ2-3	NA	TGTGCCACCAGTGCATTAGGGGACTCCTCATATACGCAGTATTTT	CATSALGDSSYTQYF
TRBD1	TRBV20-1	TRBJ2-7	few	TGCAGTGCTAGAGCCCGACAGGGATTACCCTACGAGCAGTACTTC	CSARARQGLPYEQYF
NA	TRBV5-1	TRBJ2-5	few	TGCGCCAGCAGCTTGTGGTTGACCTCCGGGACCCAGTACTTC	CASSLWLTSGTQYF
TRBD1	TRBV7-9	TRBJ2-1	NA	TGTGCCAGCAGCTCCGCAGGGGGAGACCAGTACAATGAGCGGTTCTTC	CASSSAGGDQYNERFF
TRBD1	TRBV7-9	TRBJ1-2	NA	TGTGCCAGCAGCTTAGGTGGACAGGGAGGTTCTGGCTACACCTTC	CASSLGGQGGSGYTF
NA	TRBV6-1	TRBJ2-5	NA	TGTGCCAGCAGTGAATTCCGGGACAAGTACTTC	CASSEFRDKYF
NA	TRBV12-3/TRBV12-4	TRBJ2-1	NA	TGTGCCAGCAGTTTCGGAGACTCGAGGATTAATGAGCAGTTCTTC	CASSFGDSRINEQFF
TRBD2	TRBV7-2	TRBJ2-1	NA	TGTGCCGGCAGCTACGAGCGGGGGGCGCGGAATGAGCAGTTCTTC	CAGSYERGARNEQFF
NA	TRBV4-1	TRBJ2-7	few	TGCGCCAGCAGCCAAATACTAAACTACGAGCAGTACTTC	CASSQILNYEQYF
TRBD2	TRBV20-1	TRBJ2-1	NA	TGCAGTGCTAGAGATCCCTGGCTAGCGGGGGGCAATGAGCAGTTCTTC	CSARDPWLAGGNEQFF
NA	TRBV7-2	TRBJ2-7	NA	TGTGCCAGCAGCTTGGGCGGGACAAGGATAGTCTACGAGCAGTACTTC	CASSLGGTRIVYEQYF
TRBD1	TRBV11-2	TRBJ2-4	NA	TGTGCCAGCAGCACCCTCAGGGGGGCCAAAAACATTCAGTACTTC	CASSTLRGAKNIQYF
NA	TRBV2	TRBJ2-7	NA	TGTGCCAGCAGTGCCCCAGGGTCGTGGTACGAGCAGTACTTC	CASSAPGSWYEQYF
TRBD1	TRBV7-6	TRBJ2-1	NA	TGTGCCAGCAGCTTAGTAAGAGGGACAGGCCGAGGGGGGAACAATGAGCAGTTCTTC	CASSLVRGTGRGGNNEQFF
TRBD1	TRBV5-1	TRBJ1-2	NA	TGCGCCAGCAGCTTGGGTCCCACAGGACAGGGCGACGGCTACACCTTC	CASSLGPTGQGDGYTF
NA	TRBV20-1	TRBJ2-2	NA	TGCAGTGCCCTAGGGGGGGCCGGCGGGGAGCTGTTTTTT	CSALGGAGGELFF
NA	TRBV7-2	TRBJ2-1	many	TGTGCCAGCAGCCCCCGACGGGACCTCAATGAGCAGTTCTTC	CASSPRRDLNEQFF
NA	TRBV6-2/TRBV6-3	TRBJ1-2	NA	TGTGCCAGCAGAAAGACCAGTACCGATTATGGCTACACCTTC	CASRKTSTDYGYTF
NA	TRBV5-4	TRBJ1-2	NA	TGTGCCAGCAGCGCGGGACACACGGGCACCTATGGCTACACCTTC	CASSAGHTGTYGYTF
TRBD2	TRBV15	TRBJ2-3	NA	TGTGCCACCAGCAGAGACCCGGGGGAGGGGACGCAGTATTTT	CATSRDPGEGTQYF
NA	TRBV6-2/TRBV6-3	TRBJ1-6	NA	TGTGCCAGCAGGACCGAAAGGGAGGTCCCTTCACCCCTCCACTTT	CASRTEREVPSPLHF
TRBD1	TRBV9	TRBJ2-7	NA	TGTGCCAGCAGCGGGTCCGGGACAGGGTACGAGCAGTACTTC	CASSGSGTGYEQYF
TRBD2	TRBV7-2	TRBJ2-2	NA	TGTGCCAGCAGCGCTGGGAGGGACACCGGGGAGCTGTTTTTT	CASSAGRDTGELFF
NA	TRBV7-2	TRBJ2-3	NA	TGTGCCAGCAGCTTACAAACTAATAACAGGGAACACACAGATACGCAGTATTTT	CASSLQTNNREHTDTQYF
TRBD2	TRBV27	TRBJ2-6	NA	TGTGCCAGCAGTTTATTTAGCGGGGGCCTTCAGTCTGGGGCCAACGTCCTGACTTTC	CASSLFSGGLQSGANVLTF
NA	TRBV7-8	TRBJ2-3	NA	TGTGCCAGCAGCCCGCAGCGTGTACTGGGGCCGCAGTATTTT	CASSPQRVLGPQYF
TRBD2	TRBV4-1	TRBJ2-5	once	TGCGCCAGCAGCCACTTAAGCGGGGGGCAAGAGACCCAGTACTTC	CASSHLSGGQETQYF
NA	TRBV20-1	TRBJ2-7	few	TGCAGTGCTAGCCCCCGGGCCCCCTACGAGCAGTACTTC	CSASPRAPYEQYF
NA	TRBV27	TRBJ2-1	NA	TGTGCCAGCAGTTATAAGCGAAATGAGCAGTTCTTC	CASSYKRNEQFF
TRBD2	TRBV7-2	TRBJ2-3	NA	TGTGCCAGCAGACTCGGACTAGAGACAGATACGCAGTATTTT	CASRLGLETDTQYF
TRBD1	TRBV6-4	TRBJ1-2	NA	TGTGCCAGCAGTGCGGGACAGGGTACCAACTATGGCTACACCTTC	CASSAGQGTNYGYTF
TRBD1	TRBV12-3/TRBV12-4	TRBJ1-5	NA	TGTGCCAGCACCCTGGGACAGAGAAATCAGCCCCAGCATTTT	CASTLGQRNQPQHF
TRBD1	TRBV6-6	TRBJ2-5	many	TGTGCCAGCAGTTCGTGGACAGGGGGCGAGACCCAGTACTTC	CASSSWTGGETQYF
NA	TRBV2	TRBJ2-3	NA	TGTGCCAGCAGTGTAACAGAGAACAGAGATACGCAGTATTTT	CASSVTENRDTQYF
NA	TRBV12-3/TRBV12-4	TRBJ1-5	NA	TGTGCCAGCAGTTTAGTCGGCGGGAACAATCAGCCCCAGCATTTT	CASSLVGGNNQPQHF
TRBD1	TRBV12-3/TRBV12-4	TRBJ2-5	few	TGTGCCAGCAGTGGACAGGGCCTTTCCGTAGAGACCCAGTACTTC	CASSGQGLSVETQYF
NA	TRBV27	TRBJ1-6	NA	TGTGCCAGCAGTTTAATGGATTCTTCACCCCTCCACTTT	CASSLMDSSPLHF
NA	TRBV6-2/TRBV6-3	TRBJ1-6	NA	TGTGCCAGCAGTTTGACTCGCGAGAATAATTCACCCCTCCACTTT	CASSLTRENNSPLHF
TRBD2	TRBV13	TRBJ2-3	NA	TGTGCCAGCAGCCCCGCCCGACTAGCGGGGCCAGATACGCAGTATTTT	CASSPARLAGPDTQYF
TRBD2	TRBV7-8	TRBJ2-5	NA	TGTGCCAGCAGCTTAACTAGCGGGGGTACGGTTGGTGGGACCCAGTACTTC	CASSLTSGGTVGGTQYF